This T cell receptor (beta chain) originates from a study of T cells in Graves' hyperthyroidism and ophthalmopathy. Many counts were recorded for this clonotype. Its antigen is unknown. If no ophthalmopathy progression occurred within 18 months, Graves' hyperthyroidism was stable. Study-wide results and caveats: Ophthalmopathy was predicted by the model a median of approximately 6 months ahead of onset. The majority of expanded thyroid clonotypes above 0.001 also appeared in blood.

Germline V gives CDR1 DFQATT, CDR2 SNEGSKA (reference sequence). V was pared by 6 bases and J by 2 bases, with 19 bases of the junction left unmatched. The CDR3 extends over 18 amino acids. The TCR beta CDR3 regions underwent amplification using RNA transcripts as the source. The HTBI primer set served for first-round RT-PCR of the TCR CDR3. TCRdb recomputed calls from the multiplex PCR reads with MiXCR, one row per CDR3 protein. The data hold about 350,000 distinct CDR3 sequences, with approximately 15% observed a single time. The gene calls are TRBV20-1 and TRBJ2-1; 7 bases agree with TRBD2. The receptor comes from a woman younger than 45 with Graves' hyperthyroidism. Sample: blood. CDR3 coding DNA: TGCAGTGCGCCTAAGGACCGCTACGGGACTACCACCTACAATGAGCAGTTCTTC. Amino acids: CSAPKDRYGTTTYNEQFF.